The sample holds a few counts of the clone carrying this TCR beta chain. The antigen remains unidentified. This sample is drawn from a study of post-analysis software for immune sequencing data. For the study at large: In terms of disease course, relapsing-remitting, secondary progressive and progressive-relapsing multiple sclerosis were included. The study, taken as a whole, reports: Several TRBV segments (TRBV5-6, TRBV5-1 and TRBV20-1 among them) occurred more frequently in patients than in controls. Multiple sclerosis patients showed significantly lower normalized Chao1 diversity than controls did. When the samples were clustered directly with F measure, those that had been prepared in the same batch showed strong co-clustering.

Trimming took 6 bases from V and 6 from J; bases not matched to a gene: 10. This CDR3 spans 16 amino acids. Sequencing libraries made from TCR beta cDNA carried unique molecular identifiers. TCRdb re-called the PCR reads with MiXCR, one entry per CDR3 protein. The sample yields 800,000 to 950,000 distinct CDR3 sequences, under 70% seen once. The rearrangement joins TRBV12-3 or TRBV12-4 to TRBJ2-7; 14 bases match TRBD2. The specimen sequenced was blood. The receptor was isolated from a girl aged 10-17 years with multiple sclerosis. The CDR3 loop is CASSPRLAGGPGEQYF. CDR3 nucleotides: TGTGCCAGCAGCCCTCGACTAGCGGGAGGGCCTGGCGAGCAGTACTTC.